The subject of this entry is one TCR beta chain. This specimen includes other DNA sequences encoding the same CDR3. Sequencing templates came from extracted RNA that was reverse transcribed into cDNA. Sequenced by immunoSEQ multiplex PCR; TCRdb stores in-frame clones only, minus some. In the table there are about 150,000 clones, 45% to 60% of which are singletons. The data belong to a study of CD8+ T cells in alopecia areata. Across the whole study: Among treated patients, oral tofacitinib was administered at 5 to 10 mg twice daily.

The sample consisted of CD8+ T cells sorted from blood, taken at week 0. This TCR came from a human donor with alopecia areata.

CDR3 in DNA: TGTGCCAGCAGCGTAGGAGGGGCGAACACCGGGGAGCTGTTTTTT. Encoded protein: CASSVGGANTGELFF. The chain uses TRBV9 and TRBJ2-2, with D tentatively TRBD1 or TRBD2 (5 bases each). The V gene lost 0 bases and the J gene lost 0 bases, with 6 bases spanning the gap. Germline CDR1 reads SGDLS; CDR2 reads YYNGEE. The CDR3 runs 15 residues. Based on the CDR3 plus reference TRBV9 and TRBJ2-2, the full variable domain is DSGVTQTPKHLITATGQRVTLRCSPRSGDLSVYWYQQSLDQGLQFLIQYYNGEERAKGNILERFSAQQFPDLHSELNLSSLELGDSALYFCASSVGGANTGELFFGEGSRLTVL.